The clone carrying this T cell receptor beta chain came up many times. The read ends 3 residues early relative to the CDR3; the germline J gene fills the gap. The data originate from a study of T cell clonality in common variable immunodeficiency. This table comes from immunoSEQ multiplex PCR, and its TCRdb copy is limited to in-frame clones, with some not included. The profile covers some 60,000 clones, none occurring a single time. Germline CDR1 and CDR2: SQVTM and ANQGSEA. This CDR3 is built from 14 residues. V was pared by 4 bases and J by 3 bases, with 3 bases of the junction left unmatched. Sequenced: peripheral blood mononuclear cells. The chain is built from TRBV29-1 and TRBJ2-1, with TRBD2 matching over 10 bases. The TCR was taken from a person aged 18 to 75 in good health. CDR3 protein: CSVGASGGYNEQFF. The CDR3 bases that were read are TGCAGCGTTGGTGCTAGCGGGGGCTACAATGAG.